Listed here are 14 T cell receptor beta chains from one sample, sequenced in a study of blood T cell repertoires in COVID-19. Assay used: immunoSEQ multiplex PCR; TCRdb lists only in-frame clones, some missing. The table records 250,000 or so clones, roughly 89% of them present only once. Material for sequencing was peripheral blood. The source is a woman aged 40 to 50 who had recovered from COVID-19.

This clone has only a few counts. The chain links TRBV19 to TRBJ2-1; D remains ambiguous. Per germline, CDR1 LNHDA and CDR2 SQIVND (reference sequence). The CDR3 extends over 12 amino acids. V gave up 1 base and J gave up 7 bases, with 5 bases separating them. This CDR3 reads CASSIGANEQFF. CDR3 bases: TGTGCCAGTAGTATAGGGGCAAATGAGCAGTTCTTC.

V and J are TRBV5-5 and TRBJ2-5, with TRBD1 identical over 10 bases. V lost 4 bases and J lost 1; bases outside the gene matches: 4. The CDR3 has 15 residues. The germline CDR1 and CDR2 sequences are SGHKS and YYEKEE (reference sequence). This CDR3 reads CASSTDRGIQETQYF. CDR3 in DNA: TGTGCCAGCAGCACGGACAGGGGGATCCAAGAGACCCAGTACTTC.

This chain joins TRBV11-2 and TRBJ2-7, with 11 bases that match TRBD2. The germline gives CDR1 SGHAT, CDR2 FQNNGV. This CDR3 spans 17 amino acids. The V gene end was trimmed by 0 bases and the J gene end by 2 bases; junction bases not matched to a gene: 6. The CDR3 region has the DNA TGTGCCAGCAGCTTAGATCGTCCTAGCGGGAGGACCTACGAGCAGTACTTC. Amino acid sequence: CASSLDRPSGRTYEQYF.

About this clone itself: The junction differs from germline at one of its ends, possibly a read error. The gene calls are TRBV20-1 and TRBJ2-4, with 12 bases fitting TRBD2. CDR3 length: 11 amino acids. In germline, CDR1 is DFQATT, CDR2 SNEGSKA (reference sequence). The CDR3 region is CSAMGGGLAGF. CDR3 DNA: TGCAGTGCTATGGGGGGTGGACTAGCGGGGTTC.

The V call is TRBV11-2, the J call TRBJ2-3, with D possibly TRBD2 on 5 matching bases. Germline CDR1 reads SGHAT; CDR2 reads FQNNGV. The V gene lost 1 base and the J gene lost 1 base, with 9 bases spanning the gap. The CDR3 runs to 15 residues. In DNA, the CDR3 is TGTGCCAGCAGCTTAGCGGGATGGGGCACAGATACGCAGTATTTT. Translation gives CASSLAGWGTDTQYF.

There are a few counts of this clone. The CDR3 here is CASSLRAGSSGTISSYEQYF. DNA for the CDR3: TGCGCCAGCAGCTTACGGGCGGGGTCCTCAGGGACCATAAGCTCCTACGAGCAGTACTTC. This chain uses TRBV5-1 with TRBJ2-7, with D possibly TRBD2 on 6 matching bases. Trimming removed 2 bases from V and 0 bases from J, with 27 bases in between. Germline V gene sequence: CDR1 SGHRS, CDR2 YFSETQ. There are 20 residues in the CDR3.

V usage is TRBV11-2 and J usage is TRBJ1-1; D is unresolved. V was clipped by 4 bases and J by 0 bases, with 18 bases between them. CDR1 and CDR2 (germline): SGHAT, FQNNGV. CDR3 length equals 17 residues. Written as DNA, the CDR3 is TGTGCCAGCAGCTCACGTTGGCAGTCAGACATGAACACTGAAGCTTTCTTT. Encoded protein: CASSSRWQSDMNTEAFF.

The rearrangement links TRBV5-1 to TRBJ2-1, with 7 bases fitting TRBD2. In germline, CDR1 is SGHRS, CDR2 YFSETQ. CDR3 size: 13 residues. V gave up 0 bases and J gave up 6 bases; unmatched junction bases: 0. CDR3 region: CASSLGTSNEQFF. CDR3 coding DNA: TGCGCCAGCAGCTTGGGGACTAGCAATGAGCAGTTCTTC.

This clone was counted a single time. V is TRBV21-1 and J is TRBJ2-7; the DNA was not compared with TRBD1, the D call given in the table. TRBV21-1 is shown as a pseudogene. CDR3 length: 14 residues. Here the CDR3 DNA reads TGTGCCAGCAGCAAAGGGGAACAGGGTTACGAGCAGTACTTC. The encoded protein is CASSKGEQGYEQYF.

The chain carries TRBV19 and TRBJ2-5; D gene ambiguous. CDR3 length: 12 amino acids. In germline, CDR1 is LNHDA, CDR2 SQIVND (reference sequence). The V gene lost 5 bases and the J gene lost 0 bases, with 4 bases spanning the gap. DNA of the CDR3: TGTGCCAGTAGTTCGTACCAAGAGACCCAGTACTTC. Translation: CASSSYQETQYF.

The V gene is TRBV2, the J gene TRBJ2-7; maybe TRBD2 (6 bases). Germline CDR1 reads SNHLY; CDR2 reads FYNNEI. The CDR3 is made up of 13 amino acids. Trimming removed 6 bases from V and 4 bases from J, with 13 bases in between. CDR3 in amino acids: CASRPGLGYEQYF. The CDR3 DNA sequence: TGTGCCAGCAGGCCGGGACTGGGGTACGAGCAGTACTTC.

This chain joins TRBV5-5 and TRBJ1-5, with a weak D call TRBD1 (5 bases). There are 14 residues in the CDR3. Per the germline V gene, CDR1 is SGHKS and CDR2 is YYEKEE (reference sequence). V lost 0 bases, J lost 7 bases, and 11 bases lay in between. Here the CDR3 reads CASSLERRGQPQHF. The CDR3 nucleotides read TGTGCCAGCAGCTTGGAACGTCGGGGGCAGCCCCAGCATTTT.

The rearrangement uses TRBV18 and TRBJ2-6; D possibly corresponds to TRBD1 (6 bases). Germline V gives CDR1 KGHSH, CDR2 LQKENI. The CDR3 loop spans 15 amino acids. Trimming left V 5 bases short and J 4 bases short, with 12 bases between. Here the CDR3 reads CASSTQGYGANVLTF. The CDR3 region has the DNA TGTGCCAGCTCAACTCAGGGGTACGGGGCCAACGTCCTGACTTTC.

In this sample, this clone turned up once. J is TRBJ2-5 and V is TRBV27; D not resolved. Trimming removed 1 base at V and 5 bases at J, with 11 bases between. Germline V gene lookup returns CDR1 MNHEY and CDR2 SMNVEV (reference sequence). This CDR3 region has 14 residues. Written as DNA, the CDR3 is TGTGCCAGCAGTTTATACGGCGGTGGGGAGACCCAGTACTTC. It codes for CASSLYGGGETQYF.